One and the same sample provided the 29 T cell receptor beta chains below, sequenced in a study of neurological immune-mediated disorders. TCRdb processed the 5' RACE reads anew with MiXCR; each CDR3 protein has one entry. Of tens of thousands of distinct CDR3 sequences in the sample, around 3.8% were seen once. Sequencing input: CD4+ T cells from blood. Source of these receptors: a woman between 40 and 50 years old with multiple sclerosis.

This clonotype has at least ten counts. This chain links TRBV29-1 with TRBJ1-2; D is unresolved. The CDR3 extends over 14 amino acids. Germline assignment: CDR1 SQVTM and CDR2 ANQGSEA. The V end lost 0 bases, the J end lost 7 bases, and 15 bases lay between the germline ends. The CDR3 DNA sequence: TGCAGCGTTGAAGATCCCCTCTTGAGAGGTGGCTACACCTTC. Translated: CSVEDPLLRGGYTF.

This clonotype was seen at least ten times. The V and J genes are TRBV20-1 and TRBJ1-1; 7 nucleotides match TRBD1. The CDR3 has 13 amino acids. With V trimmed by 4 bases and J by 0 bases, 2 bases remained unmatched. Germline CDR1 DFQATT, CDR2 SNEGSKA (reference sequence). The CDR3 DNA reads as TGCAGTGCTACGGGACAGATGAACACTGAAGCTTTCTTT. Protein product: CSATGQMNTEAFF.

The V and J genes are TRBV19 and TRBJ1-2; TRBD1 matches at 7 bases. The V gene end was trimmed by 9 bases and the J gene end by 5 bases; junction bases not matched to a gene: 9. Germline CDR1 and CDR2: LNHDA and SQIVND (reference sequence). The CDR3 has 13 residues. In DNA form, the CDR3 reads TGTGCCAGACGAGGACAGGATGAGTATGGCTACACCTTC. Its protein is CARRGQDEYGYTF.

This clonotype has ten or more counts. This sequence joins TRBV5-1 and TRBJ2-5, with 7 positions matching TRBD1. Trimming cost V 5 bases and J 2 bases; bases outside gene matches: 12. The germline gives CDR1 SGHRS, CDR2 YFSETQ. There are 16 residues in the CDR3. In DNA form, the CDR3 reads TGCGCCAGCAGAACTAGTACCGGGACAGTACAAGAGACCCAGTACTTC. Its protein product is CASRTSTGTVQETQYF.

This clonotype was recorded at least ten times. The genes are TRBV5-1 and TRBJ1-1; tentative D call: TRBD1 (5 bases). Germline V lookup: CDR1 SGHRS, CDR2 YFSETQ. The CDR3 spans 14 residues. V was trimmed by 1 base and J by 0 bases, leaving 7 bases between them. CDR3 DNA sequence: TGCGCCAGCAGCTTGCAGGGCATGAACACTGAAGCTTTCTTT. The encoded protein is CASSLQGMNTEAFF. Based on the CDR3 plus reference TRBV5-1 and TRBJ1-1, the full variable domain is KAGVTQTPRYLIKTRGQQVTLSCSPISGHRSVSWYQQTPGQGLQFLFEYFSETQRNKGNFPGRFSGRQFSNSRSEMNVSTLELGDSALYLCASSLQGMNTEAFFGQGTRLTVV.

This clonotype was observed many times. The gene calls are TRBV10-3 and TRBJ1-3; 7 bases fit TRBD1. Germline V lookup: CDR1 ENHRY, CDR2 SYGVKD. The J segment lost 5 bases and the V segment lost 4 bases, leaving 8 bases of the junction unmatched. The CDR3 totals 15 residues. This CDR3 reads CAISGQGTGRNTIYF. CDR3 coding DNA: TGTGCCATCAGTGGACAGGGTACGGGAAGAAACACCATATATTTT.

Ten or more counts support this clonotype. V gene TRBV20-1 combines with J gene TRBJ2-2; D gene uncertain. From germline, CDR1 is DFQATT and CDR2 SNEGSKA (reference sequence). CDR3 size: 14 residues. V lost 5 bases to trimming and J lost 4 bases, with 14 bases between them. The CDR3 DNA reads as TGCAGTGCTTTGCACCACCAGTCCACCGGGGAGCTGTTTTTT. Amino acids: CSALHHQSTGELFF.

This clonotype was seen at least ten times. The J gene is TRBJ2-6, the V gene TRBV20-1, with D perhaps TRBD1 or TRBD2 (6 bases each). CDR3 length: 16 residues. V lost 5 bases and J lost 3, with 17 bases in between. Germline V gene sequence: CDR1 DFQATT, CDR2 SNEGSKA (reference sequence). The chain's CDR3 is CSAETGASYGANVLTF. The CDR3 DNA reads TGCAGTGCTGAGACGGGGGCATCATATGGGGCCAACGTCCTGACTTTC.

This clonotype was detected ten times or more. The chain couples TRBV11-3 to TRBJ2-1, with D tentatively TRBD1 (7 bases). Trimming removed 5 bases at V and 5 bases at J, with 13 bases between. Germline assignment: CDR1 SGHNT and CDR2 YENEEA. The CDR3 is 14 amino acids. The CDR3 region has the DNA TGTGCCAGCAGCAACCGCGGGACAGACAATGAGCAGTTCTTC. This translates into CASSNRGTDNEQFF.

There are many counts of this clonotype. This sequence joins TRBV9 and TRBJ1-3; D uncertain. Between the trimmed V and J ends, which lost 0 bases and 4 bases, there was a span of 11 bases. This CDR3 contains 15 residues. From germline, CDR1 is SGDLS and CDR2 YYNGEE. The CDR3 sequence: CASSVGGPRGNTIYF. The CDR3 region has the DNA TGTGCCAGCAGCGTAGGAGGGCCTAGGGGAAACACCATATATTTT. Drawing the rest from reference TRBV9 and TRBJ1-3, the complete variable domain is DSGVTQTPKHLITATGQRVTLRCSPRSGDLSVYWYQQSLDQGLQFLIQYYNGEERAKGNILERFSAQQFPDLHSELNLSSLELGDSALYFCASSVGGPRGNTIYFGEGSWLTVV.

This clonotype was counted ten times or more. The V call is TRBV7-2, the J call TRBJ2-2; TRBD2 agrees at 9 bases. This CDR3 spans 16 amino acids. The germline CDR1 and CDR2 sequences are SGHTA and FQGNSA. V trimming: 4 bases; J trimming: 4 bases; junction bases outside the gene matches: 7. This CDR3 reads CASSSKPGLATGELFF. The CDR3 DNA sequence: TGTGCCAGCAGCTCGAAGCCGGGACTAGCCACCGGGGAGCTGTTTTTT.

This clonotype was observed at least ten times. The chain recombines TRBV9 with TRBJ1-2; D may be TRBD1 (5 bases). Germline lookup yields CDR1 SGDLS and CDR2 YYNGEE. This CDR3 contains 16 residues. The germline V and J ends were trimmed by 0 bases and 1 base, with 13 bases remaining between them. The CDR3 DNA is TGTGCCAGCAGCGTAGGCCCCGGGACGGATAACTATGGCTACACCTTC. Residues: CASSVGPGTDNYGYTF.

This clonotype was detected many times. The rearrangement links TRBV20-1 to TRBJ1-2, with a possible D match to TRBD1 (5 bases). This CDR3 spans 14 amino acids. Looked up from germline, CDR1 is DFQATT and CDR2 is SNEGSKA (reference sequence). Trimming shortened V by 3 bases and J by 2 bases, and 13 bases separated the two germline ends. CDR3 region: CSARVGATNYGYTF. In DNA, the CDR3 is TGCAGTGCTAGGGTTGGGGCAACGAACTATGGCTACACCTTC.

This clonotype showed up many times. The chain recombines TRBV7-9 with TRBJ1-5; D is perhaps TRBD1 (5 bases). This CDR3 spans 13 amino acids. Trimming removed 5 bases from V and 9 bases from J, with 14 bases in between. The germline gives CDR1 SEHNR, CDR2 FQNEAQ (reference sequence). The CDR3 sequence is CASSPGTPRPQHF. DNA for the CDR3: TGTGCCAGCAGCCCTGGGACCCCTAGGCCCCAGCATTTT.

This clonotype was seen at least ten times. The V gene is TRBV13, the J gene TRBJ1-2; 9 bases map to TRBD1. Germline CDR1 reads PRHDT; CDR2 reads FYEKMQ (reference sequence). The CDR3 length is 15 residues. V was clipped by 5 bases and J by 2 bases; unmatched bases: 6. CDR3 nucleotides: TGTGCCAGCAGCACCTGGACAGGGGTCAACTATGGCTACACCTTC. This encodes CASSTWTGVNYGYTF.

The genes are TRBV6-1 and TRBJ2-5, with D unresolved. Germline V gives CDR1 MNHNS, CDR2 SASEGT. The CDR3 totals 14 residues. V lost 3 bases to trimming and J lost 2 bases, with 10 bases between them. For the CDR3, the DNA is TGTGCCAGCAGTGACGGCGGCAGACAAGAGACCCAGTACTTC. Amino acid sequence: CASSDGGRQETQYF.

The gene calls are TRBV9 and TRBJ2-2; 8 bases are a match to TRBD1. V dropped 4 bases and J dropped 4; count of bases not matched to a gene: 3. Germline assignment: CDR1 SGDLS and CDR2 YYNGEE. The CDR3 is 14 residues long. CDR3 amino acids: CASSYDRGTGELFF. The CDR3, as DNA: TGTGCCAGCAGCTACGACAGGGGCACCGGGGAGCTGTTTTTT.

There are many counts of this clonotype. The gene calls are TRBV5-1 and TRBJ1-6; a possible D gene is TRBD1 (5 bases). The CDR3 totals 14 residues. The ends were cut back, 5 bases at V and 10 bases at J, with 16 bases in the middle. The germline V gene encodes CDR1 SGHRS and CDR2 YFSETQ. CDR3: CASRQEGIGSPLHF. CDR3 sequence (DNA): TGCGCCAGCAGGCAAGAGGGGATCGGGTCACCCCTCCACTTT. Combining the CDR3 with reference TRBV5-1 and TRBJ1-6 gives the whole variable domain KAGVTQTPRYLIKTRGQQVTLSCSPISGHRSVSWYQQTPGQGLQFLFEYFSETQRNKGNFPGRFSGRQFSNSRSEMNVSTLELGDSALYLCASRQEGIGSPLHFGNGTRLTVT.

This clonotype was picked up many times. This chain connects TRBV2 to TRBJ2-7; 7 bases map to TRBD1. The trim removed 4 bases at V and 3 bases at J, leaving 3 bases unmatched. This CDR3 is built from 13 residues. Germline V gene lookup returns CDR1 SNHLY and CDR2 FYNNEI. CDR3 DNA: TGTGCCAGCAGTGGACAGGGCGGCTACGAGCAGTACTTC. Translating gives CASSGQGGYEQYF.

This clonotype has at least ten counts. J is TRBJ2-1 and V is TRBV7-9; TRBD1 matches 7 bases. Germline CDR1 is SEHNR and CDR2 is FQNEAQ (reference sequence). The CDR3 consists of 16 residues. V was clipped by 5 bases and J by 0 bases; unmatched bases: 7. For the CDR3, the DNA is TGTGCCAGCAGCGCCGACAGGGCTCGCTCCTACAATGAGCAGTTCTTC. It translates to CASSADRARSYNEQFF.

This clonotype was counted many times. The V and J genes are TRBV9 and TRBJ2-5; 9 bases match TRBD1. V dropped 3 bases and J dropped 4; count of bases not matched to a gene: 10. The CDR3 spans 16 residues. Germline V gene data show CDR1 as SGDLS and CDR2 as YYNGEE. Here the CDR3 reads CASSGLTGGLRETQYF. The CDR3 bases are TGTGCCAGCAGCGGATTAACAGGGGGCTTGAGAGAGACCCAGTACTTC.

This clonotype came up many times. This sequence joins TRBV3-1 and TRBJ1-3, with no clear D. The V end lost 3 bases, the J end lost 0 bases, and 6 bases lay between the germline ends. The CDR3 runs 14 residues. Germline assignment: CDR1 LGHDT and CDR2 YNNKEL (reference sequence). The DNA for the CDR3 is TGTGCCAGCAGCCAGGTCGGCTCTGGAAACACCATATATTTT. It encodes CASSQVGSGNTIYF.

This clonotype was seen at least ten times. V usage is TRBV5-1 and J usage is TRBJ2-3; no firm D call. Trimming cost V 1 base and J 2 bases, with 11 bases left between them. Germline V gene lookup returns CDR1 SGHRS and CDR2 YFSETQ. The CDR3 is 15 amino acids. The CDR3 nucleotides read TGCGCCAGCAGCTTGACGGGTACGATCACAGATACGCAGTATTTT. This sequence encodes CASSLTGTITDTQYF. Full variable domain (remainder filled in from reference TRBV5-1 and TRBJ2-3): KAGVTQTPRYLIKTRGQQVTLSCSPISGHRSVSWYQQTPGQGLQFLFEYFSETQRNKGNFPGRFSGRQFSNSRSEMNVSTLELGDSALYLCASSLTGTITDTQYFGPGTRLTVL.

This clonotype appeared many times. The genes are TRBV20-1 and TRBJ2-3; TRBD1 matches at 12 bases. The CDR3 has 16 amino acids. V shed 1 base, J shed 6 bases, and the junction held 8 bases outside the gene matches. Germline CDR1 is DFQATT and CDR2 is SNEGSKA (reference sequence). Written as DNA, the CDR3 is TGCAGTGCTAGAGTCCCGGGACAGGGGGCAGGGGATACGCAGTATTTT. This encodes CSARVPGQGAGDTQYF.

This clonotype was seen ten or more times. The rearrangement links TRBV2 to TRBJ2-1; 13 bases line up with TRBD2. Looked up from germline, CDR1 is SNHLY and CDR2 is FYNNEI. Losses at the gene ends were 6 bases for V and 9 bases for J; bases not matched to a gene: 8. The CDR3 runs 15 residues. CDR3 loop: CASRATSGGSGEQFF. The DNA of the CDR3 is TGTGCCAGCAGAGCGACTAGCGGGGGGTCTGGTGAGCAGTTCTTC.

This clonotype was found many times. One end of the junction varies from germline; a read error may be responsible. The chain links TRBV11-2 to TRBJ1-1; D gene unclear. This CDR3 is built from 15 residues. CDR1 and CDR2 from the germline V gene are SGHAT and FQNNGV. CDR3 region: CASNPIRSLKTEAFF. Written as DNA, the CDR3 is TGTGCCAGCAACCCTATTAGGTCGCTGAAGACTGAAGCTTTCTTT.

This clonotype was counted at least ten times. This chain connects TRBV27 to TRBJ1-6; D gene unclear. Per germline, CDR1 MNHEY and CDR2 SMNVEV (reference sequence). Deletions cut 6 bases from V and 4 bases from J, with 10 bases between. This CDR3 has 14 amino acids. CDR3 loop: CASRGGPYNSPLHF. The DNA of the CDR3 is TGTGCCAGCAGGGGAGGGCCTTATAATTCACCCCTCCACTTT.

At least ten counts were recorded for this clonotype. This CDR3 is CASSEDPYGYTF. The CDR3 DNA follows: TGTGCCAGCAGTGAAGACCCCTATGGCTACACCTTC. The chain joins TRBV6-1 to TRBJ1-2; no definite D call. The CDR3 covers 12 residues. Germline values: CDR1 MNHNS, CDR2 SASEGT. V lost 1 base and J lost 4, with 4 bases in between.

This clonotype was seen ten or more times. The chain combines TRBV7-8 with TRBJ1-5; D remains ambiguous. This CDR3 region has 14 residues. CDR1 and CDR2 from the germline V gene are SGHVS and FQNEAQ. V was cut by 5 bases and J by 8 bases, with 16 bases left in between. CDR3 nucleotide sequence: TGTGCCAGCAGCCCGGACGGCTTAGTCAAGCCCCAGCATTTT. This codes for CASSPDGLVKPQHF. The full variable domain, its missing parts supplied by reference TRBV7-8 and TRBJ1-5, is GAGVSQSPRYKVAKRGQDVALRCDPISGHVSLFWYQQALGQGPEFLTYFQNEAQLDKSGLPSDRFFAERPEGSVSTLKIQRTQQEDSAVYLCASSPDGLVKPQHFGDGTRLSIL.